Below are 26 T cell receptor beta chains sequenced from a single sample in a study of cytomegalovirus exposure and HLA in healthy donors. 60 Vbeta and 13 Jbeta primers were used in PCR. Sequenced by immunoSEQ multiplex PCR; TCRdb stores in-frame clones only, minus some. This table holds approximately 76,000 clones, 65% to 85% found once. Sequencing was done on a sample of PBMCs. These receptors were taken from a woman in her thirties or forties in good health and CMV-seropositive.

The chain is built from TRBV4-3 and TRBJ2-1, with 13 bases fitting TRBD2. V lost 1 base, J lost 3 bases, and 3 bases stayed unmatched. Germline V lookup: CDR1 LGHNA, CDR2 YSLEER. CDR3 length: 17 amino acids. The CDR3 DNA sequence: TGCGCCAGCAGCCAAGGGACTAGCGGGGGAATCTACAATGAGCAGTTCTTC. It yields the protein CASSQGTSGGIYNEQFF.

The chain uses TRBV6-1 and TRBJ2-1; 10 bases match TRBD2. The V gene's germline CDR1 is MNHNS and CDR2 SASEGT. V lost 4 bases and J lost 4; bases outside the gene matches: 7. The CDR3 is 16 amino acids. For the CDR3, the DNA is TGTGCCAGCAGTGTGAGGACTAGCGGAGTATACAATGAGCAGTTCTTC. The encoded protein is CASSVRTSGVYNEQFF.

The chain has TRBV28 and TRBJ1-3; D is possibly TRBD1 (6 bases). The CDR3 has 15 amino acids. Germline V gives CDR1 MDHEN, CDR2 SYDVKM. Trimming removed 4 bases at V and 4 bases at J, with 14 bases between. The CDR3 DNA reads TGTGCCAGCAGTTACTATAGGGGGGGAGGAAACACCATATATTTT. Protein product: CASSYYRGGGNTIYF. The whole variable domain, remainder taken from reference TRBV28 and TRBJ1-3, is DVKVTQSSRYLVKRTGEKVFLECVQDMDHENMFWYRQDPGLGLRLIYFSYDVKMKEKGDIPEGYSVSREKKERFSLILESASTNQTSMYLCASSYYRGGGNTIYFGEGSWLTVV.

V and J are TRBV27 and TRBJ2-7, with a weak D call TRBD1 (6 bases). Trimming shortened V by 4 bases and J by 7 bases, and 14 bases separated the two germline ends. Germline V gene sequence: CDR1 MNHEY, CDR2 SMNVEV (reference sequence). There are 13 residues in the CDR3. The CDR3 bases are TGTGCCAGCAGTTGGGGGCATAGTGGAGAGCAGTACTTC. As protein: CASSWGHSGEQYF.

This sequence joins TRBV15 and TRBJ2-7, with 9 bases fitting TRBD1. CDR3 length: 14 amino acids. J gave up 2 bases and V 3 bases, and 2 bases lay outside the gene matches. Germline loops: CDR1 LNHNV, CDR2 YYDKDF (reference sequence). DNA for the CDR3: TGTGCCACCAGCAGCCGGGACAGGGCCTACGAGCAGTACTTC. It is translated as CATSSRDRAYEQYF.

This rearrangement joins TRBV5-6 to TRBJ2-1; 8 nucleotides align to TRBD1. V trimming: 2 bases; J trimming: 8 bases; junction bases outside the gene matches: 6. The CDR3 sequence is 14 residues long. Germline V lookup: CDR1 SGHDT, CDR2 YYEEEE. DNA of the CDR3: TGTGCCAGCAGCTTCGGACAGGGCTTGCATGAGCAGTTCTTC. Its protein product is CASSFGQGLHEQFF.

The chain recombines TRBV4-3 with TRBJ2-2; TRBD1 matches at 9 bases. V lost 0 bases and J lost 4; bases outside the gene matches: 6. CDR3 length equals 17 residues. The V gene's germline CDR1 is LGHNA and CDR2 YSLEER. The CDR3 DNA is TGCGCCAGCAGCCAAGATCGGACAGGGGAGGTCACCGGGGAGCTGTTTTTT. The encoded protein is CASSQDRTGEVTGELFF.

This chain connects TRBV19 to TRBJ2-7; weak D call: TRBD2 (6 bases). Germline-derived CDR1 and CDR2 are LNHDA and SQIVND (reference sequence). The CDR3 is 13 amino acids. V was pared by 6 bases and J by 4 bases, with 13 bases between. The CDR3 DNA sequence: TGTGCCAGTAGCAATGGGGGACTTTACGAGCAGTACTTC. It is translated as CASSNGGLYEQYF.

This clone turned up a few times. Other DNA sequences from this sample encode an identical CDR3 as well. V is TRBV9 and J is TRBJ2-7, with 9 bases fitting TRBD1. The CDR3 length is 13 residues. CDR1 SGDLS and CDR2 YYNGEE come from the germline V gene. V dropped 3 bases and J dropped 2; count of bases not matched to a gene: 0. The CDR3 DNA is TGTGCCAGCAGCGGACAGGGGGCCTACGAGCAGTACTTC. Its protein is CASSGQGAYEQYF.

The chain carries TRBV5-1 and TRBJ1-1, with unresolved D. The germline V gene encodes CDR1 SGHRS and CDR2 YFSETQ. Trimming left V 2 bases short and J 1 base short, with 12 bases between. The CDR3 is made up of 15 amino acids. The CDR3 loop reads CASSLTGIENTEAFF. The CDR3 DNA sequence: TGCGCCAGCAGCTTAACGGGAATTGAGAACACTGAAGCTTTCTTT.

The chain has TRBV15 and TRBJ2-7; TRBD1 agrees at 7 bases. Germline V gene lookup returns CDR1 LNHNV and CDR2 YYDKDF (reference sequence). The CDR3 runs 13 residues. The V segment lost 5 bases and the J segment 3 bases; nucleotides outside the gene matches: 4. CDR3 sequence reads: CATSGRQGYEQYF. The CDR3 nucleotides read TGTGCCACCAGCGGACGACAGGGCTACGAGCAGTACTTC.

This clone was seen only a few times. The rearrangement joins TRBV6-1 to TRBJ2-2; no firm D call. V was pared by 8 bases and J by 1 base, with 11 bases between. The CDR3 extends over 14 amino acids. Germline V gives CDR1 MNHNS, CDR2 SASEGT. CDR3 residues: CASRFSQNTGELFF. The CDR3 bases are TGTGCCAGCCGCTTCAGTCAGAACACCGGGGAGCTGTTTTTT.

The chain combines TRBV27 with TRBJ2-5; 11 bases fit TRBD2. CDR1 and CDR2 (germline): MNHEY, SMNVEV (reference sequence). The CDR3 totals 15 residues. Trimming removed 4 bases from V and 1 base from J; junction bases left unmatched: 2. The CDR3 DNA is TGTGCCAGCAGTTCGGGGACTAGCGGCCAAGAGACCCAGTACTTC. Translation gives CASSSGTSGQETQYF.

The V gene is TRBV10-3, the J gene TRBJ1-2, with D tentatively TRBD1 (5 bases). The CDR3 covers 14 residues. From germline, CDR1 is ENHRY and CDR2 SYGVKD. Trimming cost V 4 bases and J 0 bases, with 9 bases left between them. The CDR3 spells CAISGQSTNYGYTF. The DNA for the CDR3 is TGTGCCATCAGTGGACAGTCTACTAACTATGGCTACACCTTC.

The CDR3 loop reads CSVEGGTGELFF. The CDR3 region has the DNA TGCAGCGTTGAGGGGGGCACCGGGGAGCTGTTTTTT. The gene calls are TRBV29-1 and TRBJ2-2; tentatively, D is TRBD2 (6 bases). The germline V gene encodes CDR1 SQVTM and CDR2 ANQGSEA. The CDR3 extends over 12 amino acids. V was pared by 3 bases and J by 4 bases, with 6 bases between.

This clone showed up many times. The chain carries TRBV6-1 and TRBJ2-5, with a possible D match to TRBD1 (6 bases). The ends were cut back, 7 bases at V and 2 bases at J, with 11 bases in the middle. Germline V lookup: CDR1 MNHNS, CDR2 SASEGT. There are 13 residues in the CDR3. CDR3 nucleotide sequence: TGTGCCAGCAACAGGGAGCCTCAAGAGACCCAGTACTTC. It codes for CASNREPQETQYF.

The rearrangement links TRBV5-1 to TRBJ2-7, with TRBD1 as a possible D gene (5 bases). Trimming took 0 bases from V and 0 from J, leaving 13 bases between them. Germline CDR1 reads SGHRS; CDR2 reads YFSETQ. This CDR3 is built from 16 residues. The CDR3 spells CASSLGDRRISYEQYF. CDR3 in DNA: TGCGCCAGCAGCTTGGGTGACAGACGAATCTCCTACGAGCAGTACTTC.

This clone came up a few times. This chain uses TRBV19 with TRBJ1-4, with D tentatively TRBD1 (6 bases). Germline V lookup: CDR1 LNHDA, CDR2 SQIVND (reference sequence). The CDR3 has 15 residues. V dropped 5 bases and J dropped 0 bases, with 10 bases sitting between them. The CDR3 DNA follows: TGTGCCAGTAGTCTCAGGGGCTCAACTAATGAAAAACTGTTTTTT. Translation: CASSLRGSTNEKLFF.

The V call is TRBV29-1, the J call TRBJ1-1, with D maybe TRBD1 (6 bases). Trimming left V 4 bases short and J 4 bases short, with 10 bases between. Germline V lookup: CDR1 SQVTM, CDR2 ANQGSEA. The CDR3 contains 12 residues. The CDR3 nucleotides are TGCAGCGTTGTTGGGGGCAGCACTGAAGCTTTCTTT. Residues: CSVVGGSTEAFF. Complete variable domain (other parts from reference TRBV29-1 and TRBJ1-1): SAVISQKPSRDICQRGTSLTIQCQVDSQVTMMFWYRQQPGQSLTLIATANQGSEATYESGFVIDKFPISRPNLTFSTLTVSNMSPEDSSIYLCSVVGGSTEAFFGQGTRLTVV.

The V call is TRBV18, the J call TRBJ2-2; 7 bases align to TRBD2. Per germline, CDR1 KGHSH and CDR2 LQKENI. Trimming took 6 bases from V and 1 from J; bases not matched to a gene: 2. This CDR3 has 14 amino acids. CDR3 residues: CASSPSGNTGELFF. CDR3 sequence (DNA): TGTGCCAGCTCTCCTAGCGGGAACACCGGGGAGCTGTTTTTT.

The table lists this clone with a few counts. The V and J genes are TRBV7-8 and TRBJ2-1; tentatively, D is TRBD2 (5 bases). V dropped 0 bases and J dropped 8 bases, with 5 bases sitting between them. Germline V gene sequence: CDR1 SGHVS, CDR2 FQNEAQ. This CDR3 region has 12 residues. The CDR3 sequence: CASSLAEDEQFF. CDR3 bases: TGTGCCAGCAGCTTAGCGGAGGATGAGCAGTTCTTC.

The rearrangement links TRBV6-1 to TRBJ2-2, with TRBD2 matching 11 bases. Per germline, CDR1 MNHNS and CDR2 SASEGT. The CDR3 consists of 14 residues. V dropped 3 bases and J dropped 6; count of bases not matched to a gene: 0. As DNA, the CDR3 is TGTGCCAGCAGTGATAGCGGGGGGGCCGGGGAGCTGTTTTTT. Residues: CASSDSGGAGELFF.

The chain employs TRBV6-1 and TRBJ1-3; D is unclear. Germline loops: CDR1 MNHNS, CDR2 SASEGT. V dropped 6 bases and J dropped 0 bases, with 12 bases sitting between them. CDR3 length equals 15 residues. CDR3 amino acids: CASRYSQSSGNTIYF. CDR3 DNA: TGTGCCAGCAGGTACAGCCAATCCTCTGGAAACACCATATATTTT.

The chain employs TRBV28 and TRBJ1-1, with D perhaps TRBD1 (5 bases). CDR1 and CDR2 from the germline V gene are MDHEN and SYDVKM. V was clipped by 6 bases and J by 5 bases, with 13 bases between them. The CDR3 extends over 13 amino acids. CDR3 in DNA: TGTGCCAGCAGAACTACAGGAACTACTGAAGCTTTCTTT. Translating it yields CASRTTGTTEAFF. The full variable domain, rest sourced from reference TRBV28 and TRBJ1-1, is DVKVTQSSRYLVKRTGEKVFLECVQDMDHENMFWYRQDPGLGLRLIYFSYDVKMKEKGDIPEGYSVSREKKERFSLILESASTNQTSMYLCASRTTGTTEAFFGQGTRLTVV.

This clone appeared a few times. The chain combines TRBV11-2 with TRBJ2-2; 8 nucleotides agree with TRBD1. The CDR3 sequence is 16 residues long. Germline values: CDR1 SGHAT, CDR2 FQNNGV. After removal of 5 bases from V and 4 bases from J, the junction contained 9 bases not matched to a gene. CDR3 sequence: CASSALTGESTGELFF. CDR3 DNA sequence: TGTGCCAGCAGCGCGCTGACAGGGGAGAGCACCGGGGAGCTGTTTTTT.

As for this clone: The junction differs from germline at one of its ends, possibly a read error. This chain links TRBV20-1 with TRBJ1-1; no clear D gene. The CDR3 contains 11 residues. Germline CDR1 reads DFQATT; CDR2 reads SNEGSKA (reference sequence). CDR3 sequence (DNA): TGCAGTGCGAGAGCGAGAACTGAAGCTTTCTTT. This gives the protein CSARARTEAFF.